The 17 T cell receptor beta chains presented below share a single source sample, sequenced in a study of CD8+CD57+ T cells in acquired aplastic anemia. Genomic DNA, the template, was used for profiling of the TCR beta VDJ and CDR3. TCRdb redid the calling of the reads with MiXCR, one entry per CDR3 protein. Of about 190,000 distinct CDR3 sequences in the sample, 54% are singletons; the top ten hold 15% to 20%. The sequencing sample was made of sorted CD4+, CD8+, or CD8+CD57+ T cells (not recorded which) from PBMCs. The receptors here all came from a human donor in good health, serving as a control.

As for this clonotype: Germline and junction disagree at one end, which may indicate a read error. The chain combines TRBV25-1 with TRBJ1-5; weak D call: TRBD1 (6 bases). CDR1 and CDR2 from the germline V gene are MGHDK and SYGVNS. This CDR3 comprises 15 residues. The CDR3 nucleotides are TGTGCCGGCAGTGAAGGTGGCAGGGGTCTTACGCCCCGGCATTTT. Translating it yields CAGSEGGRGLTPRHF. The full variable domain, in which reference TRBV25-1 and TRBJ1-5 provide the parts outside the CDR3, is EADIYQTPRYLVIGTGKKITLECSQTMGHDKMYWYQQDPGMELHLIHYSYGVNSTEKGDLSSESTVSRIRTEHFPLTLESARPSHTSQYLCAGSEGGRGLTPRHFGDGTRLSIL.

The chain couples TRBV2 to TRBJ2-7, with a tentative D call TRBD2 (6 bases). Germline V gives CDR1 SNHLY, CDR2 FYNNEI. V lost 5 bases and J lost 1, with 21 bases in between. The CDR3 runs to 17 residues. The CDR3 DNA sequence: TGTGCCAGCAGTTCCCAGTCCTCTAGCGCTCCGTCCTACGAGCAGTACTTC. Translating gives CASSSQSSSAPSYEQYF.

Note on this clonotype: At one end the junction does not follow the germline gene, possibly because of a read error. This rearrangement joins TRBV20-1 to TRBJ1-3, with D maybe TRBD1 (6 bases). CDR1 and CDR2 (germline): DFQATT, SNEGSKA (reference sequence). The CDR3 covers 14 residues. The CDR3 reads CSARDSFSGNTIHF. CDR3 sequence (DNA): TGCAGTGCTAGGGACAGCTTCTCTGGAAACACCATACATTTT.

On this clonotype: The CDR3 carries no conserved terminal phenylalanine or tryptophan, so it likely arises from a read error. The chain combines TRBV7-8 with TRBJ1-6; tentative D call: TRBD1 (5 bases). The CDR3 is 17 residues long. CDR1 and CDR2 (germline): SGHVS, FQNEAQ. Trimming took off 0 bases at V and 2 bases at J, with 11 bases between the two ends. CDR3 amino acids: CASSLAWEGTYNSPLHL. The CDR3 DNA sequence: TGTGCCAGCAGCTTAGCGTGGGAGGGGACCTATAATTCACCCCTCCACCTT.

The sample holds one count of this clonotype. V gene TRBV12-3 or TRBV12-4 combines with J gene TRBJ2-7; perhaps D is TRBD1 or TRBD2 (5 bases each). V was shortened by 8 bases and J by 0 bases, with 14 bases between the two germline ends. The CDR3 consists of 14 residues. In DNA form, the CDR3 reads TGTGCCAGCGTGGGGGAGTCCCTCTCCTACGAGCAGTACTTC. Protein sequence: CASVGESLSYEQYF.

The rearrangement uses TRBV10-3 and TRBJ1-2; 8 positions agree with TRBD1. CDR3 size: 15 residues. CDR1 is ENHRY, CDR2 SYGVKD, per germline. Trimming at V came to 4 bases and at J to 4 bases, leaving 8 bases not matched to a gene. As DNA, the CDR3 is TGTGCCATCAGTGCTCTGGACAGGGATCTCTATGGCTACACCTTC. Protein product: CAISALDRDLYGYTF.

V is TRBV2 and J is TRBJ1-6, with D possibly matching TRBD1 (6 bases). The CDR3 consists of 13 residues. V shed 8 bases and J shed 7 bases, with 12 bases lying between them. The germline V gene has CDR1 SNHLY and CDR2 FYNNEI. In DNA form, the CDR3 reads TGTGCCAGCGGAGGGCAGGGGAATTCACCCCTCCACTTT. Translation gives CASGGQGNSPLHF. Drawing the rest from reference TRBV2 and TRBJ1-6, the complete variable domain is EPEVTQTPSHQVTQMGQEVILRCVPISNHLYFYWYRQILGQKVEFLVSFYNNEISEKSEIFDDQFSVERPDGSNFTLKIRSTKLEDSAMYFCASGGQGNSPLHFGNGTRLTVT.

This clonotype was recorded once. The chain has TRBV10-2 and TRBJ1-1; perhaps TRBD1 as D (6 bases). The V end was cut by 7 bases, the J end by 1 base, with 10 bases between. Germline CDR1 reads WSHSY; CDR2 reads SAAADI. CDR3 length: 13 amino acids. This CDR3 reads CASTEGGNTEAFF. In DNA, the CDR3 is TGCGCCAGCACGGAGGGGGGGAACACTGAAGCTTTCTTT.

This clonotype appeared many times. The chain employs TRBV7-9 and TRBJ2-7; TRBD2 matches 9 bases. The J segment lost 0 bases and the V segment lost 0 bases, leaving 9 bases of the junction unmatched. The germline CDR1 and CDR2 sequences are SEHNR and FQNEAQ (reference sequence). This CDR3 contains 18 residues. This CDR3 is CASSLAPWDSGSSYEQYF. Here the CDR3 DNA reads TGTGCCAGCAGCTTAGCCCCCTGGGATAGCGGGAGCTCCTACGAGCAGTACTTC.

This rearrangement joins TRBV29-1 to TRBJ2-7; tentative D call: TRBD2 (6 bases). Trimming took off 6 bases at V and 7 bases at J, with 16 bases between the two ends. This CDR3 is built from 12 residues. Germline CDR1 reads SQVTM; CDR2 reads ANQGSEA. The CDR3 DNA is TGCAGCGTCGTCGTCCCTCGGGGGGAGCAGTACTTC. It encodes CSVVVPRGEQYF.

This chain joins TRBV7-2 and TRBJ2-7; 9 positions agree with TRBD2. Germline CDR1 and CDR2: SGHTA and FQGNSA. V was pared by 1 base and J by 3 bases, with 7 bases of the junction left unmatched. The CDR3 is 16 residues long. CDR3 residues: CASSLVSASGVYEQYF. The CDR3 coding sequence is TGTGCCAGCAGCTTAGTGAGTGCTAGCGGGGTCTACGAGCAGTACTTC.

The V call is TRBV20-1, the J call TRBJ2-5; 7 nucleotides match TRBD1. V lost 5 bases and J lost 7; bases outside the gene matches: 7. This CDR3 comprises 12 residues. CDR1 and CDR2 from the germline V gene are DFQATT and SNEGSKA (reference sequence). CDR3 loop: CSALRDSGTQYF. In nucleotides, the CDR3 is TGCAGTGCTCTCCGGGACAGCGGGACCCAGTACTTC.

This clonotype was seen only once. It may be a read error: a sequence one base away is much more abundant. The J gene is TRBJ1-6, the V gene TRBV9, with D possibly TRBD1 on 5 matching bases. Per germline, CDR1 SGDLS and CDR2 YYNGEE. The CDR3 extends over 16 amino acids. CDR3 sequence: CASSADSASYNSPLNF. The CDR3 coding sequence is TGTGCCAGCAGCGCCGACAGCGCCTCCTATAATTCACCCCTCAACTTT. The complete variable domain, with remaining parts taken from reference TRBV9 and TRBJ1-6, reads DSGVTQTPKHLITATGQRVTLRCSPRSGDLSVYWYQQSLDQGLQFLIQYYNGEERAKGNILERFSAQQFPDLHSELNLSSLELGDSALYFCASSADSASYNSPLNFGNGTRLTVT.

Ten or more counts support this clonotype. The gene calls are TRBV5-6 and TRBJ2-7, with TRBD1 matching 9 bases. The J segment lost 5 bases and the V segment lost 4 bases, leaving 13 bases of the junction unmatched. The V gene's germline CDR1 is SGHDT and CDR2 YYEEEE. CDR3 size: 16 residues. The CDR3 protein is CASSIGGNRGPHEQYF. The CDR3 coding sequence is TGTGCCAGCAGCATTGGAGGTAACAGGGGGCCCCACGAGCAGTACTTC.

The V gene is TRBV15, the J gene TRBJ1-2; D gene ambiguous. V lost 8 bases, J lost 1 base, and 8 bases lay in between. From germline, CDR1 is LNHNV and CDR2 YYDKDF (reference sequence). The CDR3 totals 12 residues. The CDR3 is CATSPYNYGYTF. CDR3 nucleotides: TGTGCCACCTCCCCCTATAACTATGGCTACACCTTC.

This clonotype was detected only a few times. A read error may produce the germline difference seen at one junction end. The chain uses TRBV10-3 and TRBJ1-2; D is unresolved. The CDR3 extends over 15 amino acids. Germline V CDR1 and CDR2: ENHRY, SYGVKD. CDR3 sequence reads: CASSWSSGRDYGYTF. Here the CDR3 DNA reads TGTGCCAGCAGTTGGTCCAGTGGGAGGGACTATGGCTACACCTTC.

This clonotype was observed many times. The chain is built from TRBV2 and TRBJ2-1, with 11 bases lining up with TRBD2. Germline lookup yields CDR1 SNHLY and CDR2 FYNNEI. The CDR3 contains 17 residues. V gave up 3 bases and J gave up 6 bases; unmatched junction bases: 10. CDR3 nucleotides: TGTGCCAGCAGTGAGGGGCCTCATAGCGGGGGGGTCAATGAGCAGTTCTTC. Amino acid sequence: CASSEGPHSGGVNEQFF.